The entry below gives a single T cell receptor beta chain sequence along with its context. No antigen is known for it. Per-base quality was not reported, and no clone a single base away is much larger than it. Trimming removed 0 bases from V and 4 bases from J; the gene matches leave 6 bases unexplained. Spanning cysteine to phenylalanine, the CDR3 consists of 16 amino acids. Only CDR3 DNA is held: 48 bases, read in frame from base 1. In the germline V gene (reference sequence), CDR1 corresponds to SGHNT and CDR2 to YYREEE. TCRbeta CDR3 regions were amplified from genomic DNA using the immunoSEQ Assay, a bias-controlled multiplex PCR. Per the original workflow: Within the assay, amplification of reference gene primers was used to estimate how many nucleated cells each sample contained. Sequence reads were collapsed and filtered to measure the absolute abundance of every unique TCRbeta CDR3 rearrangement. For each sample, productive Simpson clonality was calculated by taking the square root of Simpson's diversity index across productive rearrangements. TCRdb took this table from immuneACCESS and kept in-frame rearrangements with V and J called. Such tables lack part of the clones; where checked against another copy, unresolved V genes explain under half of the gap, and the rest is unexplained. Clonal size and the V and J genes are those of that table, whereas D and trimming came from the DNA. The sample table shows some 300,000 clones, and less than 90% are seen once. About 12% of the sample is held by the ten biggest clonotypes.

This entry is derived from a study of blood T cell repertoires in COVID-19 (dated by TCRdb to about 2020). Study-wide context: Samples from collaborators originated in the United States, Italy and Spain and spanned both the acute and convalescent phases of COVID-19. The material from the prospective study consisted of cDNA or gDNA derived from T cells, B-cell-depleted T cells, or PBMCs. Subjects who had been exposed to COVID-19, were actively infected with it, or had recovered from it provided the deeply sampled blood TCRbeta repertoires that made up the dataset. The repertoires were released in a freely available public database meant as a resource for research on the immune response to SARS-CoV-2. The samples were drawn from the first 160 participants of the ongoing ImmuneRACE study and from 1,254 subjects provided by 6 global collaborators. Sample metadata almost always included a de-identified subject ID, COVID-19 status, age in years and sex. Where HLA class I and class II types were available, the types were taken from metadata supplied by the sample provider, not from assay-based typing. The full study reports these points: How much clinical and demographic metadata was included differed by source and by participant, and the metadata was provided uncurated.

At one collaborating source in Seattle, patients were enrolled during active infection and were followed longitudinally through the course of disease. Collaborating institutions collected whole blood in K2EDTA tubes following their own protocols. For TCRbeta analysis, collaborator samples were shipped as frozen whole blood, as isolated PBMCs, or as DNA extracted from either sample type. The V and J segments used are TRBV5-4 and TRBJ1-1; 10 central nucleotides agree with TRBD1. This TCR was recovered from a woman in her sixties or seventies with COVID-19, enrolled during active disease. The sequencing input was peripheral blood. In nucleotides, the sequence is TGTGCCAGCAGCTTGGGACAGGGGGCTGTGAGCACTGAAGCTTTCTTT. Its translation reads: CASSLGQGAVSTEAFF.